Here is one T cell receptor beta chain with its context. The ends were cut back, 7 bases at V and 2 bases at J, with 9 bases in the middle. Germline assignment: CDR1 SQVTM and CDR2 ANQGSEA. The CDR3 consists of 11 residues. The authors extracted RNA and reverse transcribed it into cDNA as the sequencing template. Libraries were prepared by immunoSEQ multiplex PCR; TCRdb keeps only in-frame clonotypes and omits some of them. The table lists over 150,000 clones, 50% to 70% of them singletons, with about 15% in the top ten. Obtained from alopecia areata patients were lesional scalp punch biopsies along with peripheral blood. The data stem from a study of CD8+ T cells in alopecia areata.

Sample: CD4+ T cells sorted from blood, taken at week 0. This chain joins TRBV29-1 and TRBJ2-7, with D unclear. This TCR was recovered from a human donor with alopecia areata. The CDR3 region is CSGTVAYEQYF. The DNA of the CDR3 is TGCAGCGGAACCGTTGCCTACGAGCAGTACTTC.